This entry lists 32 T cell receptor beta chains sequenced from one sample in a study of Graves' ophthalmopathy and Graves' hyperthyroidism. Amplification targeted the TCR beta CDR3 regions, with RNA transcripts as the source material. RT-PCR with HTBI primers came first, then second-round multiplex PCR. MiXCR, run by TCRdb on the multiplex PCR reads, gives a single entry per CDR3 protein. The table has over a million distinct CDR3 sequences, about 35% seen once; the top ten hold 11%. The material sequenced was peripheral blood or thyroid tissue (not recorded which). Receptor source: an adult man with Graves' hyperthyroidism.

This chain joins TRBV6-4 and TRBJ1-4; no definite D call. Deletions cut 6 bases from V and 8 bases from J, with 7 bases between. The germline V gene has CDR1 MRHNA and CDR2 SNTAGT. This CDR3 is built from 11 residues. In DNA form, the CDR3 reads TGTGCCAGCAGATTCGTCGAAAAACTGTTTTTT. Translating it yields CASRFVEKLFF.

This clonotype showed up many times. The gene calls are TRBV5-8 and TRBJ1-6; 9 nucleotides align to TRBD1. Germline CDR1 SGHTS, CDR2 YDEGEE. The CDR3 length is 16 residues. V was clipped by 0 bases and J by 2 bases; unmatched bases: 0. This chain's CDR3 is CASSLGQGAYNSPLHF. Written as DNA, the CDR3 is TGTGCCAGCAGCTTGGGACAGGGGGCCTATAATTCACCCCTCCACTTT. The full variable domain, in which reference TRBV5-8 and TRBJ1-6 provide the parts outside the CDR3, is EAGVTQSPTHLIKTRGQQATLRCSPISGHTSVYWYQQALGLGLQFLLWYDEGEERNRGNFPPRFSGRQFPNYSSELNVNALELEDSALYLCASSLGQGAYNSPLHFGNGTRLTVT.

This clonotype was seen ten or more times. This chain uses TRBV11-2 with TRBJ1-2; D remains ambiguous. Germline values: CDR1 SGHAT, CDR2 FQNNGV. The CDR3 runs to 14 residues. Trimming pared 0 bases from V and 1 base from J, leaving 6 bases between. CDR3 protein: CASSLDWDNYGYTF. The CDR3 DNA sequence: TGTGCCAGCAGCTTAGATTGGGATAACTATGGCTACACCTTC. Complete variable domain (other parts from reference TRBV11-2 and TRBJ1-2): EAGVAQSPRYKIIEKRQSVAFWCNPISGHATLYWYQQILGQGPKLLIQFQNNGVVDDSQLPKDRFSAERLKGVDSTLKIQPAKLEDSAVYLCASSLDWDNYGYTFGSGTRLTVV.

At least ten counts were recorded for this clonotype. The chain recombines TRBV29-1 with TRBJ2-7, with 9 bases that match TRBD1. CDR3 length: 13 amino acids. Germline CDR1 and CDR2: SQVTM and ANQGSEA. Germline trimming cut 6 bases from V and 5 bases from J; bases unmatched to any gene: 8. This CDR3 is CSVPGTGLDEQYF. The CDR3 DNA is TGCAGCGTACCGGGGACAGGGTTGGACGAGCAGTACTTC.

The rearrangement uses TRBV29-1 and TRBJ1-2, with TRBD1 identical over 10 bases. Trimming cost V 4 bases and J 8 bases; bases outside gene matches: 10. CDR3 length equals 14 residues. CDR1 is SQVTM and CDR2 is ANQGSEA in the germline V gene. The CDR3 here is CSVVSGQGIDGYTF. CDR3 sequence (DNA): TGCAGCGTTGTGTCGGGACAGGGGATAGACGGCTACACCTTC.

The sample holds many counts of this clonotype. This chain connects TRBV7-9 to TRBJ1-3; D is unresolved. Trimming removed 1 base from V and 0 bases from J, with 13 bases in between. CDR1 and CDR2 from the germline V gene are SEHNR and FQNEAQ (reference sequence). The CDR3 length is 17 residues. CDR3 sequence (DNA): TGTGCCAGCAGCTTAGGGGCCGGACGGAACTCTGGAAACACCATATATTTT. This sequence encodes CASSLGAGRNSGNTIYF.

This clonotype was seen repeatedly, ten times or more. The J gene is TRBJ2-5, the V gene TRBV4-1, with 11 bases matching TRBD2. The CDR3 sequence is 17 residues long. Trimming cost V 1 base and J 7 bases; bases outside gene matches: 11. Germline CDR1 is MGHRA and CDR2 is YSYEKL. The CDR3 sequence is CASSQGLAGGYQGTQYF. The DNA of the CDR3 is TGCGCCAGCAGCCAAGGCCTAGCGGGGGGCTACCAGGGGACCCAGTACTTC.

CDR3 in DNA: TGTGCCAGCAGCTTCGACAGTAGCACAGATACGCAGTATTTT. It translates to CASSFDSSTDTQYF. This sequence joins TRBV7-3 and TRBJ2-3; D is perhaps TRBD1 (5 bases). V was cut by 3 bases and J by 0 bases, with 7 bases left in between. This CDR3 is built from 14 residues. Germline CDR1 and CDR2: SGHTA and FQGTGA.

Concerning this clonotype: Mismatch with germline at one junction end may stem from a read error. The CDR3 is CASSQTLGTSNYGYTF. Here the CDR3 DNA reads TGCGCCAGCAGCCAAACGTTGGGAACTTCCAACTATGGCTACACCTTC. The chain has TRBV7-9 and TRBJ1-2; D gene uncertain. CDR1 is SEHNR, CDR2 FQNEAQ, per germline (reference sequence). The CDR3 consists of 16 residues. The entire variable domain, with the rest obtained from reference TRBV7-9 and TRBJ1-2, is as follows: DTGVSQNPRHKITKRGQNVTFRCDPISEHNRLYWYRQTLGQGPEFLTYFQNEAQLEKSRLLSDRFSAERPKGSFSTLEIQRTEQGDSAMYLCASSQTLGTSNYGYTFGSGTRLTVV.

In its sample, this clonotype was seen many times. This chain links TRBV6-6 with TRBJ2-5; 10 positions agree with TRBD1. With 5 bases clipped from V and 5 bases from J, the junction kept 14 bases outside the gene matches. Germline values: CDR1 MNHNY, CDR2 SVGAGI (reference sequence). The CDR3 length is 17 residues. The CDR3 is CASSGKPGDRGGETQYF. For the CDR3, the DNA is TGTGCCAGCAGTGGCAAGCCCGGGGACAGGGGAGGCGAGACCCAGTACTTC.

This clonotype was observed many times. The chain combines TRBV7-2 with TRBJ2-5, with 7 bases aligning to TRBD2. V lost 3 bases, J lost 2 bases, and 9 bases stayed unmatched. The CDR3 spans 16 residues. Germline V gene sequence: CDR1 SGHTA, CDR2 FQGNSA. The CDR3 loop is CASSLGVGGTQETQYF. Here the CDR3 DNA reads TGTGCCAGCAGCTTGGGGGTCGGGGGGACTCAAGAGACCCAGTACTTC.

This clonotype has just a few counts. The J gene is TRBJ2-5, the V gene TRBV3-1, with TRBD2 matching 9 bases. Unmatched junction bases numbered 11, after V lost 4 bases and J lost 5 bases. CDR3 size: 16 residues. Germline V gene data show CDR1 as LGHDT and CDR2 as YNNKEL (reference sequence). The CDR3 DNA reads TGTGCCAGCAGCCTGCCCCTAGCGGGACGGCGGGAGACCCAGTACTTC. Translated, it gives CASSLPLAGRRETQYF.

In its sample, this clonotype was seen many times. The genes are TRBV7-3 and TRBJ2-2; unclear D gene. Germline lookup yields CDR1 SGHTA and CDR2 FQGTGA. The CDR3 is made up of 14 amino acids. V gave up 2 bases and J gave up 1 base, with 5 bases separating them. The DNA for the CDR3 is TGTGCCAGCAGCTTAGAGCAGAACACCGGGGAGCTGTTTTTT. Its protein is CASSLEQNTGELFF.

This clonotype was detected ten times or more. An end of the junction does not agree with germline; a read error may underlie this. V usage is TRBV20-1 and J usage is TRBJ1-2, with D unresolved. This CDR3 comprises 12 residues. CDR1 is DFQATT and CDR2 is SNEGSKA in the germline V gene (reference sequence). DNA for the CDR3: TGCAGTGCTAGACAAAGACTGTTGGTACCCCTGTTC. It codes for CSARQRLLVPLF.

CDR3 sequence: CASSKNAGTQETQYF. CDR3 in DNA: TGTGCCAGCAGCAAAAATGCCGGGACTCAAGAGACCCAGTACTTC. The chain joins TRBV7-6 to TRBJ2-5; weak D call: TRBD2 (6 bases). Germline lookup yields CDR1 SGHVS and CDR2 FNYEAQ. This CDR3 spans 15 amino acids. The germline V and J ends were trimmed by 5 bases and 2 bases, with 15 bases remaining between them.

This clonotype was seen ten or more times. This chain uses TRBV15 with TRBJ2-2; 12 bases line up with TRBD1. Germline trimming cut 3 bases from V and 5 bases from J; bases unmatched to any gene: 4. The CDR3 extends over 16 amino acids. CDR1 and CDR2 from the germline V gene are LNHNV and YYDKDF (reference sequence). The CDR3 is CATSRGQGAYTGELFF. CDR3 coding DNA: TGTGCCACCAGCAGGGGACAGGGGGCATATACCGGGGAGCTGTTTTTT.

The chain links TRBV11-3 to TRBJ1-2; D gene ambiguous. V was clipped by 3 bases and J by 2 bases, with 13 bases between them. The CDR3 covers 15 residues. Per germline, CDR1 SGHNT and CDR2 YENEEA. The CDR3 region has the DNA TGTGCCAGCAGCTTTTCTAGTGGCTTAAACTATGGCTACACCTTC. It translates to CASSFSSGLNYGYTF.

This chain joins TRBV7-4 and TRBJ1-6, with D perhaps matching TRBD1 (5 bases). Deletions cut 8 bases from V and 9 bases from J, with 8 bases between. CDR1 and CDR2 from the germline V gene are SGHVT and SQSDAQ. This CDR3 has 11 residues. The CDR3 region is CASDGGSPLHF. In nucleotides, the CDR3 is TGTGCCAGCGATGGGGGTTCACCCCTCCACTTT.

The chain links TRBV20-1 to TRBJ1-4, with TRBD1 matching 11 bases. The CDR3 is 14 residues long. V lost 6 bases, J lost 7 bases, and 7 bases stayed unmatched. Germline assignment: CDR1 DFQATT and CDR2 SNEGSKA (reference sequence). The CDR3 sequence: CSAQPGQGGEKLFF. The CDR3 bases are TGCAGTGCCCAGCCGGGACAGGGGGGTGAAAAACTGTTTTTT.

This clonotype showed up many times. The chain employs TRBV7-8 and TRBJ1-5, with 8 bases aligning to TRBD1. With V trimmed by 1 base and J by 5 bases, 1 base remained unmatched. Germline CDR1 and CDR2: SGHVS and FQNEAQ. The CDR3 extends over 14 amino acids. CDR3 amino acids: CASSLVQGDQPQHF. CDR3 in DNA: TGTGCCAGCAGCTTAGTACAGGGGGATCAGCCCCAGCATTTT.

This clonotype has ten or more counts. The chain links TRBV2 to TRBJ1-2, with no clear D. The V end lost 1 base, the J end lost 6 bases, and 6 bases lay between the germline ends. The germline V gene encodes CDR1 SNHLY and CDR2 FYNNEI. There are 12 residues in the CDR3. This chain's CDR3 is CASSEGHNGYTF. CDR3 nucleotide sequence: TGTGCCAGCAGTGAAGGACATAATGGCTACACCTTC.

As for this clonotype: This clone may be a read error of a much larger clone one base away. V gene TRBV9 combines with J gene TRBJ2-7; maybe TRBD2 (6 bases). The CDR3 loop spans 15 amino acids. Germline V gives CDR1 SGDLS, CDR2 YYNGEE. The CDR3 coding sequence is TGTGCCGGCAGCGTAGATCCCGGGAGCTCCTACGAGCAGTACTTC. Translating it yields CAGSVDPGSSYEQYF.

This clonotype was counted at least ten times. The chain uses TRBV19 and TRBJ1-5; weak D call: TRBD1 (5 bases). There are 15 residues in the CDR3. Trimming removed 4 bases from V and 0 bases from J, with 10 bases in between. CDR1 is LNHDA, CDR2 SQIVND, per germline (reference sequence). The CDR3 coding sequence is TGTGCCAGTAGTACCCGACAGCATAGCAATCAGCCCCAGCATTTT. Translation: CASSTRQHSNQPQHF. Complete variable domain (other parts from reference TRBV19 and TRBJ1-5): DGGITQSPKYLFRKEGQNVTLSCEQNLNHDAMYWYRQDPGQGLRLIYYSQIVNDFQKGDIAEGYSVSREKKESFPLTVTSAQKNPTAFYLCASSTRQHSNQPQHFGDGTRLSIL.

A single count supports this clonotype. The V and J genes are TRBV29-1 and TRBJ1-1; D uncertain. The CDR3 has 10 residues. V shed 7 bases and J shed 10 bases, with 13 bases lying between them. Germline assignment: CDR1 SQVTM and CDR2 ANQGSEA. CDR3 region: CSGDKLGAFF. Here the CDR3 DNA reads TGCAGCGGCGACAAACTCGGAGCTTTCTTT.

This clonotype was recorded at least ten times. The CDR3 here is CASSAGTGGGQPQHF. In DNA form, the CDR3 reads TGTGCCAGCAGTGCAGGGACAGGGGGCGGTCAGCCCCAGCATTTT. The gene calls are TRBV25-1 and TRBJ1-5; 12 bases align to TRBD1. V dropped 4 bases and J dropped 6; count of bases not matched to a gene: 4. Germline values: CDR1 MGHDK, CDR2 SYGVNS. This CDR3 comprises 15 residues.

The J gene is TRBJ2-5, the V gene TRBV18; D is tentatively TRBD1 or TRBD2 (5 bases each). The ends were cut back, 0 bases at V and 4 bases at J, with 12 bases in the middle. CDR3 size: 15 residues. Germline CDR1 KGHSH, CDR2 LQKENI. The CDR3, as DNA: TGTGCCAGCTCACCACCGAGAGGGGAAGGAGAGACCCAGTACTTC. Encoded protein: CASSPPRGEGETQYF.

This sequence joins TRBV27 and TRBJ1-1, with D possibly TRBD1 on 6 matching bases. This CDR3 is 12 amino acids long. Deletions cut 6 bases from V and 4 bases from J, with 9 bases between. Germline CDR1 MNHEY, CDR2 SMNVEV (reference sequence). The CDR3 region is CASRAQGTEAFF. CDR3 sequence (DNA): TGTGCCAGCAGGGCACAGGGCACTGAAGCTTTCTTT.

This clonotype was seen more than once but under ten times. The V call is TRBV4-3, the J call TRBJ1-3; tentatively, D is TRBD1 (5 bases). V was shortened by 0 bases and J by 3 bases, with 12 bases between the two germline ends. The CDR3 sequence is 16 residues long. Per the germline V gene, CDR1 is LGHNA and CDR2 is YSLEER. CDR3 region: CASSQDPPGNGNTIYF. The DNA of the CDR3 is TGCGCCAGCAGCCAAGATCCCCCAGGGAATGGAAACACCATATATTTT.

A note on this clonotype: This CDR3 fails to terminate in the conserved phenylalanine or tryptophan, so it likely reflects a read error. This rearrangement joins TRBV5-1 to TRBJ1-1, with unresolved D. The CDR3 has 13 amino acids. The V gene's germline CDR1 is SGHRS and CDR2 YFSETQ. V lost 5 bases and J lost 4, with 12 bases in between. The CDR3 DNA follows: TGCGCCAGCAGGCGTCAAGTGGGCACTGAAGCTTTCCTT. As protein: CASRRQVGTEAFL.

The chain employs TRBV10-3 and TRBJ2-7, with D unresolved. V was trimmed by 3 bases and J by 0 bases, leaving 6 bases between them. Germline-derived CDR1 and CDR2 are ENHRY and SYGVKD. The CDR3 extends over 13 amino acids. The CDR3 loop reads CAISDRYSYEQYF. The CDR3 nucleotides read TGTGCCATCAGTGATCGGTACTCCTACGAGCAGTACTTC.

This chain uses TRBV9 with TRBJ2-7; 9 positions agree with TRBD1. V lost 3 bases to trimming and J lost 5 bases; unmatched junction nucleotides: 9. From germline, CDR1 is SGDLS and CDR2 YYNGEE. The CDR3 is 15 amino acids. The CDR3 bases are TGTGCCAGCAGCGCGGACTCGGGGACAGGGAACGAGCAGTACTTC. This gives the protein CASSADSGTGNEQYF.

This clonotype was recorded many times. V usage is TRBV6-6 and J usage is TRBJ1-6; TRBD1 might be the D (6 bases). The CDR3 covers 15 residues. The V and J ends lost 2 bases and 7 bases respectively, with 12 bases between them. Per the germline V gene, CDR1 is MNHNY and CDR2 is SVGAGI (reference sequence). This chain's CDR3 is CASSYGGAGNSPLHF. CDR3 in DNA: TGTGCCAGCAGTTACGGGGGGGCTGGAAATTCACCCCTCCACTTT.